Sequencing of this T cell receptor beta chain was carried out in a study of T cells in Graves' hyperthyroidism and ophthalmopathy. Study at large: Blood was drawn when the patient was first diagnosed and still untreated. Whole-study results and caveats: The model made its ophthalmopathy prediction, and onset followed a median about 5.9 months later.

Trimming pared 3 bases from V and 7 bases from J, leaving 12 bases between. The CDR3 sequence is 13 residues long. The V gene's germline CDR1 is MGHDK and CDR2 SYGVNS. RNA transcripts gave rise to amplified TCR beta CDR3 regions. The TCR CDR3 was amplified in a first-round RT-PCR using the HTBI primer set. TCRdb reanalysed the multiplex PCR reads using MiXCR and keeps one entry per CDR3 protein. This table holds hundreds of thousands of distinct CDR3 sequences, around 21% found once. With respect to this clonotype: What it binds is not known.

This TCR derives from a man younger than 40 with Graves' ophthalmopathy. The J gene is TRBJ2-5, the V gene TRBV25-1, with D unclear. The sequenced sample consisted of blood. This CDR3 is CASSEIKLGTQYF. The CDR3 region has the DNA TGTGCCAGCAGTGAGATAAAATTAGGGACCCAGTACTTC.